These 19 T cell receptor beta chains were all obtained from the same sample, sequenced in a study of cytotoxic CD8 clonotypes in ibrutinib-treated CLL. This table comes from immunoSEQ multiplex PCR, and its TCRdb copy is limited to in-frame clones, with some not included. The data hold 17,000 or so clones, with about 80% observed a single time. This specimen was PBMCs, taken before ibrutinib treatment. These receptors all come from a human donor with chronic lymphocytic leukemia.

J is TRBJ2-7 and V is TRBV19, with 12 bases that match TRBD1. V lost 7 bases to trimming and J lost 5 bases; unmatched junction nucleotides: 6. The CDR3 extends over 14 amino acids. Germline CDR1 LNHDA, CDR2 SQIVND (reference sequence). The CDR3 DNA reads TGTGCCAGTACCCCGGGACAGGGGGCCCACGAGCAGTACTTC. This translates into CASTPGQGAHEQYF.

The chain carries TRBV5-1 and TRBJ2-5; 10 positions match TRBD1. Germline V gene lookup returns CDR1 SGHRS and CDR2 YFSETQ. The CDR3 is 14 residues long. The ends lost 3 bases at V and 3 bases at J; junction bases unmatched: 2. The CDR3 coding sequence is TGCGCCAGCAGCTCCGGGACAGGGGAAGAGACCCAGTACTTC. Translated, it gives CASSSGTGEETQYF.

The gene calls are TRBV7-8 and TRBJ2-5; 9 bases match TRBD1. The J segment lost 4 bases and the V segment lost 3 bases, leaving 0 bases of the junction unmatched. The CDR3 runs 13 residues. The V gene's germline CDR1 is SGHVS and CDR2 FQNEAQ. The CDR3 spells CASSLTGGETQYF. The CDR3 nucleotides are TGTGCCAGCAGCTTGACAGGGGGAGAGACCCAGTACTTC. Based on the CDR3 plus reference TRBV7-8 and TRBJ2-5, the full variable domain is GAGVSQSPRYKVAKRGQDVALRCDPISGHVSLFWYQQALGQGPEFLTYFQNEAQLDKSGLPSDRFFAERPEGSVSTLKIQRTQQEDSAVYLCASSLTGGETQYFGPGTRLLVL.

The gene calls are TRBV7-3 and TRBJ2-2; tentative D call: TRBD2 (6 bases). The CDR3 length is 13 residues. Trimming stripped 3 bases from V and 6 bases from J, with 8 bases between. Germline assignment: CDR1 SGHTA and CDR2 FQGTGA. The CDR3 coding sequence is TGTGCCAGCAGCTTTACGGGGGCCGGGGAGCTGTTTTTT. It codes for CASSFTGAGELFF.

The V call is TRBV15, the J call TRBJ2-1, with D unclear. V was pared by 4 bases and J by 8 bases, with 15 bases between. Germline V lookup: CDR1 LNHNV, CDR2 YYDKDF (reference sequence). The length of the CDR3 is 14 residues. This CDR3 is CATSKGFQNDEQFF. The CDR3 region has the DNA TGTGCCACCAGCAAGGGATTTCAGAACGATGAGCAGTTCTTC.

This chain connects TRBV6-1 to TRBJ1-5; D might be TRBD1 (6 bases). From germline, CDR1 is MNHNS and CDR2 SASEGT. The length of the CDR3 is 16 residues. Between the trimmed V and J ends, which lost 3 bases and 2 bases, there was a span of 14 bases. The CDR3 spells CASSDTIDRRNQPQHF. CDR3 nucleotide sequence: TGTGCCAGCAGTGACACCATTGACAGGCGCAATCAGCCCCAGCATTTT.

V gene TRBV19 combines with J gene TRBJ2-1; 11 positions match TRBD1. V was clipped by 7 bases and J by 6 bases; unmatched bases: 20. In germline, CDR1 is LNHDA, CDR2 SQIVND (reference sequence). The CDR3 extends over 19 amino acids. The CDR3 here is CASNGGQGARSGSGNEQFF. DNA of the CDR3: TGTGCCAGTAATGGAGGACAGGGGGCGCGAAGCGGGAGTGGCAATGAGCAGTTCTTC.

This clone was recorded a few times. J is TRBJ2-3 and V is TRBV21-1; the listed D gene, TRBD2, was not tested against the DNA. TRBV21-1 is assigned pseudogene status. The CDR3 spans 13 residues. In nucleotides, the CDR3 is TGTGCCAGCAGTGATGGGGGGGCCGATACGCAGTATTTT. This sequence encodes CASSDGGADTQYF.

The chain employs TRBV28 and TRBJ2-2, with D possibly TRBD2 on 6 matching bases. CDR1 and CDR2 (germline): MDHEN, SYDVKM. Deletions cut 6 bases from V and 7 bases from J, with 15 bases between. The CDR3 has 14 residues. The CDR3 spells CASSVGGQGGELFF. CDR3 DNA: TGTGCCAGCAGCGTCGGAGGGCAAGGCGGGGAGCTGTTTTTT.

This chain uses TRBV28 with TRBJ2-7; D perhaps matches TRBD2 (5 bases). Per germline, CDR1 MDHEN and CDR2 SYDVKM. This CDR3 has 12 residues. V lost 7 bases and J 3 bases, leaving 10 bases between the germline ends. As DNA, the CDR3 is TGTGCCAGCAAAGACGGGATCTACGAGCAGTACTTC. Translation: CASKDGIYEQYF.

J is TRBJ1-5 and V is TRBV19, with 8 nucleotides matching TRBD1. CDR1 and CDR2 (germline): LNHDA, SQIVND (reference sequence). V trimming: 1 base; J trimming: 6 bases; junction bases outside the gene matches: 5. The CDR3 has 15 amino acids. The CDR3: CASSIVAGGGQPQHF. The CDR3 coding sequence is TGTGCCAGTAGTATAGTTGCAGGGGGCGGTCAGCCCCAGCATTTT.

The rearrangement uses TRBV6-4 and TRBJ2-7; D possibly uses TRBD1 or TRBD2 (6 bases each). Per germline, CDR1 MRHNA and CDR2 SNTAGT. Trimming removed 0 bases at V and 0 bases at J, with 12 bases between. The CDR3 loop spans 16 amino acids. The CDR3 loop is CASSDSTGALSYEQYF. The CDR3 DNA reads as TGTGCCAGCAGTGACTCGACGGGGGCCCTCTCCTACGAGCAGTACTTC.

The J gene is TRBJ2-1, the V gene TRBV6-1; the match to TRBD1 covers 7 bases. CDR1 is MNHNS and CDR2 is SASEGT in the germline V gene. J gave up 3 bases and V 7 bases, and 9 bases lay outside the gene matches. This CDR3 comprises 15 residues. The CDR3 nucleotides read TGTGCCAGCAATGGCCAGGGGGAAATCTACAATGAGCAGTTCTTC. Protein product: CASNGQGEIYNEQFF.

This clone was detected only once. This chain connects TRBV10-3 to TRBJ2-1, with a tentative D call TRBD1 (5 bases). Looked up from germline, CDR1 is ENHRY and CDR2 is SYGVKD. This CDR3 has 11 amino acids. V was pared by 5 bases and J by 10 bases, with 9 bases between. In nucleotides, the CDR3 is TGTGCCATCAGTCCCGACAGAGAGCAGTTCTTC. Residues: CAISPDREQFF.

This sequence joins TRBV19 and TRBJ2-3; D might be TRBD1 or TRBD2, each matching 6 bases. In germline, CDR1 is LNHDA, CDR2 SQIVND (reference sequence). V was shortened by 3 bases and J by 5 bases, with 12 bases between the two germline ends. The CDR3 extends over 14 amino acids. This chain's CDR3 is CASSIWGAEDTQYF. For the CDR3, the DNA is TGTGCCAGTAGTATTTGGGGGGCCGAAGATACGCAGTATTTT.

V gene TRBV10-2 combines with J gene TRBJ2-7, with 9 bases lining up with TRBD1. This CDR3 has 16 residues. CDR1 is WSHSY, CDR2 SAAADI, per germline. Trimming took 8 bases from V and 6 from J; bases not matched to a gene: 17. The CDR3 DNA reads TGCGCCAGCGATCGGGTGGGGGACAGGGATACCCGCGAGCAGTACTTC. Protein sequence: CASDRVGDRDTREQYF.

By share, this clone counts as large. The CDR3 nucleotides are TGTGCCAGCAGCCATTGGGGATCTGGGGCCAACGTCCTGACTTTC. It codes for CASSHWGSGANVLTF. This chain connects TRBV14 to TRBJ2-6; D is ambiguous. Deletions cut 3 bases from V and 1 base from J, with 7 bases between. This CDR3 is 15 amino acids long. In germline, CDR1 is SGHDN, CDR2 FVKESK.

The chain uses TRBV5-1 and TRBJ1-3; D perhaps matches TRBD1 (5 bases). From germline, CDR1 is SGHRS and CDR2 YFSETQ. Deletions cut 3 bases from V and 0 bases from J, with 10 bases between. The CDR3 has 15 amino acids. The CDR3 spells CASSWGTDSGNTIYF. The DNA for the CDR3 is TGCGCCAGCAGCTGGGGGACGGACTCTGGAAACACCATATATTTT.

CDR3 in amino acids: CASLARHGELFF. The DNA of the CDR3 is TGTGCCAGCCTGGCCAGACACGGGGAGCTGTTTTTT. This chain links TRBV6-6 with TRBJ2-2; D not certain. CDR1 is MNHNY and CDR2 is SVGAGI in the germline V gene (reference sequence). Trimming left V 8 bases short and J 7 bases short, with 11 bases between. The CDR3 has 12 amino acids.